These T cell receptor beta chains were read from a single sample in a study of radiation and T cells in renal cell carcinoma. Libraries were prepared by immunoSEQ multiplex PCR; TCRdb keeps only in-frame clonotypes and omits some of them. The sample lists 55,000 to 65,000 clones, over 70% occurring once. This specimen consisted of blood, obtained from a patient whose treatment included radiotherapy and nephrectomy. Receptors were obtained from a man in his sixties with renal cell carcinoma. The CDR3 runs from the conserved cysteine through the conserved F or W. The order of the fields is D gene, V gene, clone size, J gene, CDR3 DNA, CDR3 protein. A D gene is named only where the DNA matches it firmly. The size field is filled for only some rows; it gives once, few, many or a size class.

D gene: -; V gene: TRBV27; clone size: -; J gene: TRBJ1-1; CDR3 DNA: TGTGCCAGCAGTTTCACTCCCCAGGGGATCGAAGCTTTCTTT; CDR3 protein: CASSFTPQGIEAFF
D gene: -; V gene: TRBV6-1; clone size: -; J gene: TRBJ1-1; CDR3 DNA: TGTGCCAGCAGTCAGACCCCTGAAGCTTTCTTT; CDR3 protein: CASSQTPEAFF
D gene: -; V gene: TRBV25-1; clone size: -; J gene: TRBJ2-1; CDR3 DNA: TGTGCCAGCACGAAGGGGGGCGGGAACTACAATGAGCAGTTCTTC; CDR3 protein: CASTKGGGNYNEQFF
D gene: -; V gene: TRBV6-1; clone size: -; J gene: TRBJ1-4; CDR3 DNA: TGTGCCAGCAGTCGGACTGAGAGGGATGAAAAACTGTTTTTT; CDR3 protein: CASSRTERDEKLFF
D gene: -; V gene: TRBV11-3; clone size: few; J gene: TRBJ2-4; CDR3 DNA: TGTGCCAGCAGCTTAGACCCCAACATTCAGTACTTC; CDR3 protein: CASSLDPNIQYF
D gene: -; V gene: TRBV6-1; clone size: -; J gene: TRBJ1-5; CDR3 DNA: TGTGCCAGCAGTGAAGTTGGTAGCAATCAGCCCCAGCATTTT; CDR3 protein: CASSEVGSNQPQHF
D gene: TRBD2; V gene: TRBV7-6; clone size: -; J gene: TRBJ2-3; CDR3 DNA: TGTGCCAGCAGTCTCGGACTAGCGGGGGGGGATACGCAGTATTTT; CDR3 protein: CASSLGLAGGDTQYF
D gene: -; V gene: TRBV19; clone size: few; J gene: TRBJ1-1; CDR3 DNA: TGTGCCAGTACGGGCCCGGGGGGAGCTGAAGCTTTCTTT; CDR3 protein: CASTGPGGAEAFF
D gene: -; V gene: TRBV4-3; clone size: -; J gene: TRBJ2-7; CDR3 DNA: TGCGCCAGCAGCCAAGGAGGAGCAGGGCAGTCCTACGAGCAGTACTTC; CDR3 protein: CASSQGGAGQSYEQYF
D gene: TRBD1; V gene: TRBV5-4; clone size: -; J gene: TRBJ2-7; CDR3 DNA: TGTGCCAGCAGCCGAGCCGGGACAGCCTTAACCTACGAGCAGTACTTC; CDR3 protein: CASSRAGTALTYEQYF
D gene: TRBD2; V gene: TRBV11-2; clone size: -; J gene: TRBJ2-3; CDR3 DNA: TGTGCCAGCAGCTTAGAGAACCGAGCGGGGGAGCCCACAGATACGCAGTATTTT; CDR3 protein: CASSLENRAGEPTDTQYF
D gene: TRBD1; V gene: TRBV18; clone size: -; J gene: TRBJ1-2; CDR3 DNA: TGTGCCAGCTCACCACCGAGTCAGGGGGCAAGTCAAGGCTACACCTTC; CDR3 protein: CASSPPSQGASQGYTF
D gene: -; V gene: TRBV7-2; clone size: -; J gene: TRBJ2-1; CDR3 DNA: TGTGCCAGCAGCCGGCTTACAAGGCCCAGCTACAATGAGCAGTTCTTC; CDR3 protein: CASSRLTRPSYNEQFF
D gene: -; V gene: TRBV5-4; clone size: -; J gene: TRBJ1-2; CDR3 DNA: TGTGCCAGCAGCTTGGGTCTAGGGGGCTACACCTTC; CDR3 protein: CASSLGLGGYTF
D gene: -; V gene: TRBV25-1; clone size: -; J gene: TRBJ1-1; CDR3 DNA: TGTGCCAGCAGTCAGGTTGGCAGGAGTGAAGCTTTCTTT; CDR3 protein: CASSQVGRSEAFF
D gene: -; V gene: TRBV2; clone size: few; J gene: TRBJ1-1; CDR3 DNA: TGTGCTGGGGTCGGGTCGGGAGGCACTGAAGCTTTCTTT; CDR3 protein: CAGVGSGGTEAFF
D gene: TRBD1; V gene: TRBV7-2; clone size: -; J gene: TRBJ2-5; CDR3 DNA: TGTGCCAGCAGCGGGGACAGCCAAGAGACCCAGTACTTC; CDR3 protein: CASSGDSQETQYF
D gene: -; V gene: TRBV28; clone size: -; J gene: TRBJ1-2; CDR3 DNA: TGTGCCAGCAGTTTTACTCCCCTGGGGGTTGGATATGGCTACACCTTC; CDR3 protein: CASSFTPLGVGYGYTF
D gene: TRBD1; V gene: TRBV2; clone size: -; J gene: TRBJ1-1; CDR3 DNA: TGTGCCAGCAGTTTGGACAGGGGCTGGGACACTGAAGCTTTCTTT; CDR3 protein: CASSLDRGWDTEAFF
D gene: -; V gene: TRBV6-5; clone size: few; J gene: TRBJ1-5; CDR3 DNA: TGTGCCAGCAGTTACAAGGGCAATCAGCCCCAGCATTTT; CDR3 protein: CASSYKGNQPQHF
D gene: TRBD2; V gene: TRBV5-4; clone size: -; J gene: TRBJ2-1; CDR3 DNA: TGTGCCAGCAGCTCTGGGACTAGCGGGAGGTCCTACAATGAGCAGTTCTTC; CDR3 protein: CASSSGTSGRSYNEQFF
D gene: TRBD2; V gene: TRBV7-2; clone size: -; J gene: TRBJ2-1; CDR3 DNA: TGTGCCAGCAGTTGGACTAGCGGGGGCTACAATGAGCAGTTCTTC; CDR3 protein: CASSWTSGGYNEQFF
D gene: -; V gene: TRBV9; clone size: -; J gene: TRBJ2-2; CDR3 DNA: TGTGCCAGCAGCGGGAGGACTTTGAACACCGGGGAGCTGTTTTTT; CDR3 protein: CASSGRTLNTGELFF
D gene: -; V gene: TRBV19; clone size: -; J gene: TRBJ1-3; CDR3 DNA: TGTGCCAGTAGTAAAACCGGAAACACCATATATTTT; CDR3 protein: CASSKTGNTIYF
D gene: TRBD1; V gene: TRBV6-1; clone size: -; J gene: TRBJ2-5; CDR3 DNA: TGTGCCAGCATTCCGGACAGGGGGCGAGAGACCCAGTACTTC; CDR3 protein: CASIPDRGRETQYF
D gene: -; V gene: TRBV4-3; clone size: -; J gene: TRBJ2-6; CDR3 DNA: TGCGCCAGCAGCCAAGATCGGCCAGCTTACTCTGGGGCCAACGTCCTGACTTTC; CDR3 protein: CASSQDRPAYSGANVLTF
D gene: TRBD1; V gene: TRBV5-1; clone size: -; J gene: TRBJ1-4; CDR3 DNA: TGCGCCAGCAGCATACAGGGGAGGACTAATGAAAAACTGTTTTTT; CDR3 protein: CASSIQGRTNEKLFF
D gene: TRBD1; V gene: TRBV5-6; clone size: -; J gene: TRBJ2-7; CDR3 DNA: TGTGCCAGCAGCGGGGGACAGGTCTATCGGGGCTCCTACGAGCAGTACTTC; CDR3 protein: CASSGGQVYRGSYEQYF
D gene: -; V gene: TRBV9; clone size: -; J gene: TRBJ1-2; CDR3 DNA: TGTGCCAGCAGCGTCCCCCAGGGTAATTATGGCTACACCTTC; CDR3 protein: CASSVPQGNYGYTF
D gene: -; V gene: TRBV15; clone size: once; J gene: TRBJ2-5; CDR3 DNA: TGTGCCACCACGGGGCACCCCCAAGAGACCCAGTACTTC; CDR3 protein: CATTGHPQETQYF
D gene: TRBD2; V gene: TRBV5-1; clone size: -; J gene: TRBJ2-3; CDR3 DNA: TGCGCCAGCAGCCGTGGACTAGCGGGGTCAGATACGCAGTATTTT; CDR3 protein: CASSRGLAGSDTQYF
D gene: -; V gene: TRBV5-1; clone size: -; J gene: TRBJ1-3; CDR3 DNA: TGCGCCAGCAGCTTGGTGGGAGCTGGAAACACCATATATTTT; CDR3 protein: CASSLVGAGNTIYF
D gene: -; V gene: TRBV11-3; clone size: -; J gene: TRBJ1-2; CDR3 DNA: TGTGCCAGCAGCCCTGACAGTTTGAACTATGGCTACACCTTC; CDR3 protein: CASSPDSLNYGYTF
D gene: -; V gene: TRBV10-1; clone size: -; J gene: TRBJ2-5; CDR3 DNA: TGCGCCAGCAGTGACCCTAGGGTCAACCAAGAGACCCAGTACTTC; CDR3 protein: CASSDPRVNQETQYF
D gene: TRBD1; V gene: TRBV5-1; clone size: -; J gene: TRBJ2-5; CDR3 DNA: TGCGCCAGCAGCCCCGGGCGGACAGGGGGCCGTTTATTGGGGTCCCAGTACTTC; CDR3 protein: CASSPGRTGGRLLGSQYF
D gene: -; V gene: TRBV11-2; clone size: -; J gene: TRBJ2-2; CDR3 DNA: TGTGCCAGCAGCGGGGGACTGGGGTGGGGTGAGCTGTTTTTT; CDR3 protein: CASSGGLGWGELFF
D gene: TRBD2; V gene: TRBV7-2; clone size: -; J gene: TRBJ2-2; CDR3 DNA: TGTGCCAGCAGCTTAGCGGGAGGGAGTAACACCGGGGAGCTGTTTTTT; CDR3 protein: CASSLAGGSNTGELFF
D gene: TRBD2; V gene: TRBV11-2; clone size: -; J gene: TRBJ2-1; CDR3 DNA: TGTGCCAGCAGCTTTAGCGGGAGGACCGATGAGCAGTTCTTC; CDR3 protein: CASSFSGRTDEQFF
D gene: -; V gene: TRBV18; clone size: -; J gene: TRBJ2-2; CDR3 DNA: TGTGCCAGCTCACGGATGGGGACCGGGGAGCTGTTTTTT; CDR3 protein: CASSRMGTGELFF
D gene: TRBD1; V gene: TRBV19; clone size: few; J gene: TRBJ1-2; CDR3 DNA: TGTGCCATACAGGAGCCAGGACAGGGGAACTATGGCTACACCTTC; CDR3 protein: CAIQEPGQGNYGYTF
D gene: -; V gene: TRBV27; clone size: few; J gene: TRBJ1-4; CDR3 DNA: TGTGCCAGCCGGGAGTGGGGATCGAATGAAAAACTGTTTTTT; CDR3 protein: CASREWGSNEKLFF
D gene: TRBD2; V gene: TRBV4-3; clone size: -; J gene: TRBJ2-3; CDR3 DNA: TGCGCCAGCAGCCAAGACCCCGGACTAGCGGGGGGGGTCGGTACGCAGTATTTT; CDR3 protein: CASSQDPGLAGGVGTQYF
D gene: -; V gene: TRBV18; clone size: -; J gene: TRBJ1-3; CDR3 DNA: TGTGCCAGCTCACCACAATCGGGGGACCTTGGAAACACCATATATTTT; CDR3 protein: CASSPQSGDLGNTIYF
D gene: TRBD2; V gene: TRBV10-2; clone size: -; J gene: TRBJ2-2; CDR3 DNA: TGCGCCAGCAGTGACTGGGGCGGGGGGGGCACCGGGGAGCTGTTTTTT; CDR3 protein: CASSDWGGGGTGELFF
D gene: -; V gene: TRBV9; clone size: -; J gene: TRBJ2-6; CDR3 DNA: TGTGCCAGCAGTCATCACCGTAGGCAGGACAACCCCTCTGGGGCCAACGTCCTGACTTTC; CDR3 protein: CASSHHRRQDNPSGANVLTF
D gene: -; V gene: TRBV7-9; clone size: -; J gene: TRBJ1-4; CDR3 DNA: TGTGCCAGCAGTTTGGAGGCGGAGCCTAATGAAAAACTGTTTTTT; CDR3 protein: CASSLEAEPNEKLFF
D gene: -; V gene: TRBV5-1; clone size: -; J gene: TRBJ2-3; CDR3 DNA: TGCGCCAGCAGCCGGGTAGGGGACAGCACAGATACGCAGTATTTT; CDR3 protein: CASSRVGDSTDTQYF
D gene: -; V gene: TRBV10-1; clone size: -; J gene: TRBJ2-6; CDR3 DNA: TGCGCCAGCAGTGAGTTCCCCGGGGGCCGCAGAACCTCTGGGGCCAACGTCCTGACTTTC; CDR3 protein: CASSEFPGGRRTSGANVLTF
D gene: TRBD2; V gene: TRBV19; clone size: -; J gene: TRBJ2-2; CDR3 DNA: TGTGCCAGTAGTATTCTCGCGGGAGTGATGTGGACCGGGGAGCTGTTTTTT; CDR3 protein: CASSILAGVMWTGELFF
D gene: -; V gene: TRBV2; clone size: -; J gene: TRBJ1-2; CDR3 DNA: TGTGCCAGCAGTCAAGAGAGGAACGCGGGCTACACCTTC; CDR3 protein: CASSQERNAGYTF
D gene: TRBD2; V gene: TRBV27; clone size: few; J gene: TRBJ2-2; CDR3 DNA: TGTGCCAGCAGTTTTAGCGGGGGGAACACCGGGGAGCTGTTTTTT; CDR3 protein: CASSFSGGNTGELFF
D gene: TRBD1; V gene: TRBV6-5; clone size: -; J gene: TRBJ2-7; CDR3 DNA: TGTGCCAGCACCGACGGGGGACAGGGGTCCGGAGAGCAGTACTTC; CDR3 protein: CASTDGGQGSGEQYF
D gene: -; V gene: TRBV10-3; clone size: -; J gene: TRBJ2-7; CDR3 DNA: TGTGCCATCAGTGAGGCAGGGTCCTACGAGCAGTACTTC; CDR3 protein: CAISEAGSYEQYF
D gene: -; V gene: TRBV7-2; clone size: -; J gene: TRBJ1-2; CDR3 DNA: TGTGCCAGCAGCTTAGGCCGACAGACCTATGGCTACACCTTC; CDR3 protein: CASSLGRQTYGYTF